This is a list of T cell receptor beta chains from one sample in a study of cytomegalovirus exposure and HLA in healthy donors. Sequencing was performed with immunoSEQ multiplex PCR; in TCRdb, only in-frame clones are kept and a portion is missing. Among about 200,000 clones listed, around 73% were seen once. Sequencing input: PBMCs. These receptors all come from a male donor in good health and CMV-seronegative. Each CDR3 is given with its conserved first and last residue. The D gene is left open where the match is weak. Size values are once, few and many counts, or a class for expanded clones, and some rows have none.

CDR3 DNA | CDR3 protein | clone size | V gene | D gene | J gene
TGTGCCAGCAGCTTAGCCCAACGGGGGGGGGCCCAATCCTACGAGCAGTACTTC | CASSLAQRGGAQSYEQYF | - | TRBV7-6 | TRBD2 | TRBJ2-7
TGTGCCAGCAGCTTATGGCTAGCGGGAGGTCCCTACGAGCAGTACTTC | CASSLWLAGGPYEQYF | - | TRBV7-8 | TRBD2 | TRBJ2-7
TGTGCCAGCAGTTTGTTGAGCGGGCCTAGGGACGAGCAGTACTTC | CASSLLSGPRDEQYF | - | TRBV27 | - | TRBJ2-7
TGCAGCGTTGCACAAACGGGGGAGACCCAGTACTTC | CSVAQTGETQYF | - | TRBV29-1 | - | TRBJ2-5
TGTGCCAGCAGTGAGGGGGGGACTTACACCGGGGAGCTGTTTTTT | CASSEGGTYTGELFF | - | TRBV6-1 | TRBD2 | TRBJ2-2
TGTGCCAGCAGTTCCGGGACAGGGTGGGCCTACGAGCAGTACTTC | CASSSGTGWAYEQYF | - | TRBV27 | TRBD1 | TRBJ2-7
TGTGCCAGTAGTCCCGGGACAGGGGCCTACGAGCAGTACTTC | CASSPGTGAYEQYF | - | TRBV19 | TRBD1 | TRBJ2-7
TGTGCCAGCAGCTTAGAGCGACTAGCGGGGAGATACCAAGAGACCCAGTACTTC | CASSLERLAGRYQETQYF | - | TRBV11-2 | TRBD2 | TRBJ2-5
TGTGCCAGCAGCGCCTCGGGACAGGGGACCGAGCAGTACTTC | CASSASGQGTEQYF | - | TRBV5-5 | TRBD1 | TRBJ2-7
TGTGCCAGCAGCGTAGCTCGGGCGGGAGCCGTCACAGATACGCAGTATTTT | CASSVARAGAVTDTQYF | - | TRBV9 | TRBD2 | TRBJ2-3
TGTGCCTGGAGTCGGGACAGGCCTCGGGGCTACACCTTC | CAWSRDRPRGYTF | - | TRBV30 | TRBD1 | TRBJ1-2
TGTGCCAGCAGTTACGGGGCAGGGACCTACGAGCAGTACTTC | CASSYGAGTYEQYF | few | TRBV6-5 | - | TRBJ2-7
TGTGCCAGTAGTATTTTGGCGGGCAATACCTACAATGAGCAGTTCTTC | CASSILAGNTYNEQFF | - | TRBV19 | - | TRBJ2-1
TGTGCCAGCAGCACCGGGTTCGGTGGGCAGTATTTT | CASSTGFGGQYF | few | TRBV11-2 | - | TRBJ2-3
TGCGCCAGCAGCTTGGCCGGGACAGGTGAAGGCTACACCTTC | CASSLAGTGEGYTF | few | TRBV5-1 | TRBD1 | TRBJ1-2
TGTGCCAGCAGCTCCGACCGCGGGGATGAGCAGTTCTTC | CASSSDRGDEQFF | - | TRBV11-2 | - | TRBJ2-1
TGTGCCAGCAGGGCCGGGGAAAGCGGGAGGGCCTTCAATGAGCAGTTCTTC | CASRAGESGRAFNEQFF | few | TRBV5-6 | TRBD2 | TRBJ2-1
TGTGCCAGCCAGAGACGGGGGGACACTGAAGCTTTCTTT | CASQRRGDTEAFF | few | TRBV7-9 | - | TRBJ1-1
TGTGCCAGCAGTTACTCTGGGGTAGCGGGAGACTCAGAGACCCAGTACTTC | CASSYSGVAGDSETQYF | - | TRBV6-7 | TRBD2 | TRBJ2-5
TGTGCCAGCAGTTCCCGGGCGGACAGGACAGATACGCAGTATTTT | CASSSRADRTDTQYF | once | TRBV28 | TRBD1 | TRBJ2-3
TGTGCCAGCAGCTTAAGTGGGCCCACAGATACGCAGTATTTT | CASSLSGPTDTQYF | - | TRBV7-3 | - | TRBJ2-3
TGTGCCAGCAGCAAAGGGGCCGGGGACAGGGAAGCTTTCTTT | CASSKGAGDREAFF | - | TRBV21-1 | - | TRBJ1-1
TGCGCCAGCAGTCAGAAGAGAGGGTCCGAGCAGTACTTC | CASSQKRGSEQYF | few | TRBV4-1 | - | TRBJ2-7
TGTGCCAGCAGCTTAGTAACGGGGGATCAGCCCCAGCATTTT | CASSLVTGDQPQHF | - | TRBV7-2 | - | TRBJ1-5
TGCGCCAGCAGCTTGGCGACAGCTAACTATGGCTACACCTTC | CASSLATANYGYTF | - | TRBV5-1 | - | TRBJ1-2
TGTGCCATCAGTGAAGGACTAGCGGGAGGCGAGCAGTACTTC | CAISEGLAGGEQYF | few | TRBV10-3 | TRBD2 | TRBJ2-7
TGTGCCACCGTCGACCGGGACAGGGGCGCCTATGGCTACACCTTC | CATVDRDRGAYGYTF | - | TRBV15 | TRBD1 | TRBJ1-2
TGTGCCAGCTCACTAAGAGGGGGCGCGAACACCGGGGAGCTGTTTTTT | CASSLRGGANTGELFF | - | TRBV18 | TRBD1 | TRBJ2-2
TGTGCCAGCAGCCCGGGAGGGACTAGCGGTGGGGATACGCAGTATTTT | CASSPGGTSGGDTQYF | - | TRBV5-4 | TRBD2 | TRBJ2-3
TGTGCCAGCAGCGTAGGGTGGGGGGGATCCTACGAGCAGTACTTC | CASSVGWGGSYEQYF | - | TRBV9 | TRBD2 | TRBJ2-7
TGTGCCAGTAGTCTACCTACTAGCGGCCTCACAGATACGCAGTATTTT | CASSLPTSGLTDTQYF | - | TRBV19 | TRBD2 | TRBJ2-3
TGTGCCAGCAGGCCGAGGGGGGGGCTGTACGAGCAGTACTTC | CASRPRGGLYEQYF | - | TRBV28 | - | TRBJ2-7
TGCGCCAGCAGCTGGATCGCTGAGGGAACAGGGCGGGAGCAGTACTTC | CASSWIAEGTGREQYF | - | TRBV5-1 | - | TRBJ2-7
TGTGCCAGCAGCTGGACAGGGGAGGCGCAGTATTTT | CASSWTGEAQYF | few | TRBV7-9 | TRBD1 | TRBJ2-3
TGTGCCAGCAGCTCAACCGGGACAGAACCTGAAGCTTTCTTT | CASSSTGTEPEAFF | - | TRBV7-9 | TRBD1 | TRBJ1-1
TGTGCCAGCTTACATGGAGAGTCCTACGAGCAGTACTTC | CASLHGESYEQYF | - | TRBV6-6 | - | TRBJ2-7
TGTGCCAGCAGCTTAGAGATTAGAGTGTGGGACTCTAACACCGGGGAGCTGTTTTTT | CASSLEIRVWDSNTGELFF | - | TRBV7-6 | - | TRBJ2-2
TGTGCCAGCAACCTCCGGTTCAGAGCGGGAAGAGATACGCAGTATTTT | CASNLRFRAGRDTQYF | - | TRBV28 | TRBD2 | TRBJ2-3
TGTGCCAGCAGTGAACATACTAGCGGGAGGGCCGGGAAGACCCAGTACTTC | CASSEHTSGRAGKTQYF | - | TRBV2 | TRBD2 | TRBJ2-5
TGCGCCAGCAGCCAAGGTAGTGTAGACGAGCAGTACTTC | CASSQGSVDEQYF | - | TRBV4-1 | - | TRBJ2-7
TGTGCCAGCAGCGCGACTAGCGGACAAACTTACGAGCAGTACTTC | CASSATSGQTYEQYF | - | TRBV7-3 | TRBD2 | TRBJ2-7
TGTGCCAGCAGCCTAGTGGACACGGTCAACAATGAGCAGTTCTTC | CASSLVDTVNNEQFF | - | TRBV7-9 | - | TRBJ2-1
TGTGCCAGCAGTTGGTCGGCGGGGCTAGCAGAATACAATGAGCAGTTCTTC | CASSWSAGLAEYNEQFF | - | TRBV28 | - | TRBJ2-1
TGTGCCAGCAGCTTAGGCGACAGGGGTGGGACTGAAGCTTTCTTT | CASSLGDRGGTEAFF | - | TRBV11-3 | TRBD1 | TRBJ1-1
TGTGCCTGGAGGGTCGGGGTTTCTGGGCACACTGAAGCTTTCTTT | CAWRVGVSGHTEAFF | - | TRBV30 | - | TRBJ1-1